These T cell receptor beta chains were read from a single sample in a study of post-analysis software for immune sequencing data. TCRdb redid the calling of the PCR reads with MiXCR, one entry per CDR3 protein. This table has approximately 730,000 distinct CDR3 sequences, 46% appearing once. The sample comprised blood. Receptors were obtained from a girl aged 10 to 17 with multiple sclerosis. The CDR3 runs from the conserved cysteine through the conserved F or W. D genes are given only for firm matches. Some rows have no size entry. The others give once, few or many, or a class for an expanded clone.

>TRBJ2-1|.|.|TRBV20-1
CSARGVGGVYNEQFF
TGCAGTGCCCGGGGTGTCGGCGGAGTTTACAATGAGCAGTTCTTC
>TRBJ2-3|.|.|TRBV7-9
CASSFGSADTQYF
TGTGCCAGCAGCTTTGGGAGTGCAGATACGCAGTATTTT
>TRBJ2-3|TRBD2|.|TRBV7-2
CASSTEIGLAIRTDTQYF
TGTGCCAGCAGCACAGAGATCGGACTAGCGATTCGCACAGATACGCAGTATTTT
>TRBJ1-2|TRBD1|.|TRBV29-1
CSVTGTGPRHGYTF
TGCAGCGTTACTGGGACAGGGCCAAGGCATGGCTACACCTTC
>TRBJ2-3|TRBD2|few|TRBV5-5
CASSLGGLAGITDTQYF
TGTGCCAGCAGCTTGGGAGGACTAGCGGGAATCACAGATACGCAGTATTTT
>TRBJ1-1|.|few|TRBV6-5
CASSYGFGTEAFF
TGTGCCAGCAGTTACGGGTTTGGCACTGAAGCTTTCTTT
>TRBJ2-3|.|few|TRBV7-2
CASSLGALGAADTQYF
TGTGCCAGCAGCTTAGGGGCTTTGGGAGCGGCAGATACGCAGTATTTT
>TRBJ2-6|.|many|TRBV4-2
CASSHTGNGANVLTF
TGTGCCAGCAGCCATACAGGGAACGGGGCCAACGTCCTGACTTTC
>TRBJ1-1|TRBD1|.|TRBV15
CATSRGGGIGTEAFF
TGTGCCACCAGCAGAGGAGGGGGCATTGGAACTGAAGCTTTCTTT
>TRBJ2-5|.|.|TRBV6-1
CASNQVPAGGETQYF
TGTGCCAGCAACCAAGTCCCAGCGGGTGGGGAGACCCAGTACTTC
>TRBJ2-7|TRBD2|few|TRBV3-1
CASSQGRASGTYEQYF
TGTGCCAGCAGCCAAGGCCGGGCTAGCGGTACCTACGAGCAGTACTTC
>TRBJ2-5|.|few|TRBV5-1
CASSLRGTYQETQYF
TGCGCCAGCAGCTTGAGGGGAACGTACCAAGAGACCCAGTACTTC
>TRBJ2-7|TRBD2|.|TRBV3-1
CASSQEFSGSNEQYF
TGTGCCAGCAGCCAAGAATTTAGCGGGAGTAACGAGCAGTACTTC
>TRBJ2-7|TRBD1|.|TRBV10-3
CAISTGPGTGPYEQYF
TGTGCCATCAGTACCGGACCCGGGACAGGACCATACGAGCAGTACTTC
>TRBJ2-7|.|.|TRBV12-3/TRBV12-4
CASTIMGGPYEQYF
TGTGCCAGCACCATAATGGGGGGCCCCTACGAGCAGTACTTC
>TRBJ2-7|TRBD2|.|TRBV12-3/TRBV12-4
CASSLSAGVNYEQYF
TGTGCCAGCAGTTTATCGGCGGGAGTCAACTACGAGCAGTACTTC
>TRBJ2-7|.|few|TRBV29-1
CSLLRGGEQYF
TGCAGTTTGTTGAGGGGAGGCGAGCAGTACTTC
>TRBJ2-7|.|.|TRBV6-5
CASSSTSEQYF
TGTGCCAGCAGTTCGACAAGCGAGCAGTACTTC